Here is one T cell receptor beta chain with its context. Its antigen is undetermined. From blood CD8+ and CD4+ T cells, TCR beta sequences were generated. The TEMRA cells underwent FACS enrichment, while the CD8+ and CD4+ T cells underwent negative isolation. The entry originates in a study of CD8 T cells in Susac syndrome. Study-wide findings and caveats: As the study acknowledged, the number of individuals in its TCR sequencing and HLA analysis was relatively small.

Reverse transcription used about 0.45 to 1 ug RNA and random hexamers. Across 54 Vbeta and 13 Jbeta, TCR beta CDR3 was amplified with immunoSEQ multiplex PCR. In TCRdb, the immunoSEQ multiplex PCR reads were re-called with MiXCR into one record per CDR3 protein. The top ten clones hold 0.14% to 0.15% of a sample with some 150,000 distinct CDR3 sequences, just under 97% of them seen once. V lost 7 bases to trimming and J lost 3 bases, with 3 bases between them. This CDR3 is built from 9 residues. Germline V CDR1 and CDR2: GTSNPN, SVGIG (reference sequence). V usage is TRBV30 and J usage is TRBJ1-2; no clear D gene. What was sequenced was CD8+ T cells from PBMCs. This TCR was recovered from a human donor with multiple sclerosis. The CDR3 DNA reads as TGTGCCTCGGACTATGGCTACACCTTC. This codes for CASDYGYTF.